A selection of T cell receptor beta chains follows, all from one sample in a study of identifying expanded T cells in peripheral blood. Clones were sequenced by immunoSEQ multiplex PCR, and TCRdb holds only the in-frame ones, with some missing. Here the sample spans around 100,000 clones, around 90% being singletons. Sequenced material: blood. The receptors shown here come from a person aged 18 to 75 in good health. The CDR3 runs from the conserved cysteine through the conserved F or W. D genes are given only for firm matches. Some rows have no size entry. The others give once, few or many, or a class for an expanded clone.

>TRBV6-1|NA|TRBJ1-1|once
TGTGCCAGCAGTCCCTCGGAGACAGGCAAAACTGAAGCTTTCTTT
CASSPSETGKTEAFF
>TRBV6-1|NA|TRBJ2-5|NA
TGTGCCAGCAGGGCGGGGGCTTCTAGGGAGACCCAGTACTTC
CASRAGASRETQYF
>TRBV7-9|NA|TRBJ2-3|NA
TGTGCCAGCAGCTTATATGGCGGGGCAGGAGATACGCAGTATTTT
CASSLYGGAGDTQYF
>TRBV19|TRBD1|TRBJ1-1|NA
TGTGCTTCACGGACAGGGAGTAGGGGGGACACTGAAGCTTTCTTT
CASRTGSRGDTEAFF
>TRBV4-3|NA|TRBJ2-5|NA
TGCGCCAGCAGCCAGACGGGCCTGGGAGAGACCCAGTACTTC
CASSQTGLGETQYF
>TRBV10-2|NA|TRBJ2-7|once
TGCGCCAGCAGTACCCTGGGGGGTTCCTACGAGCAGTACTTC
CASSTLGGSYEQYF
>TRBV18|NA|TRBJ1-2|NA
TGTGCCAGCTCACCAGGGGATAGGATTAACTATGGCTACACCTTC
CASSPGDRINYGYTF
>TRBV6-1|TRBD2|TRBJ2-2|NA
TGTGCCAGCAGTGAAGAACCGCACCTACTAGCGGGGGGGCAGCTGTTTTTT
CASSEEPHLLAGGQLFF
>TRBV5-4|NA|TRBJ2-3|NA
TGTGCCAGCAGCCAATCCCCGGGGAGGGGGCTAACAGATACGCAGTATTTT
CASSQSPGRGLTDTQYF
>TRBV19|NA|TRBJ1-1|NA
TGTGCCAGTAGTCTCCGGGTCCCCGGTGGGAACACTGAAGCTTTCTTT
CASSLRVPGGNTEAFF
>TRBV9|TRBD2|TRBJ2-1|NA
TGTGCCAGCAGCGTAGGACTAGCTTCCTACAATGAGCAGTTCTTC
CASSVGLASYNEQFF
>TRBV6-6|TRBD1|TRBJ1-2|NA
TGTGCCAGCAGAACTCAGGGGGCCCTTAACTATGGCTACACCTTC
CASRTQGALNYGYTF
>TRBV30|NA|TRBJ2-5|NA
TGTGCCTGGAGTGTCGGCCCCCAAAAGGCCCAGTACTTC
CAWSVGPQKAQYF
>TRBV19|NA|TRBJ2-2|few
TGTGCCAGTATGAGGCGAACCAACACCGGGGAGCTGTTTTTT
CASMRRTNTGELFF
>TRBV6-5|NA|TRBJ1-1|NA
TGTGCCAGCAGCAGGGGCGGGGGCACTGAAGCTTTCTTT
CASSRGGGTEAFF
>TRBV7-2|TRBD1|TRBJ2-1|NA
TGTGCCAGCAGCTTAGGGACAGGGTTTTGGAATGAGCAGTTCTTC
CASSLGTGFWNEQFF
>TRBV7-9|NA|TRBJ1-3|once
TGTGCCAGCAGCTTACCCCCAACTGGAAACACCATATATTTT
CASSLPPTGNTIYF
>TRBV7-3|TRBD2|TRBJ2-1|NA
TGTGCCAGCAGCTTAAACAGCGGGGGGCGAGAGCAGTTCTTC
CASSLNSGGREQFF
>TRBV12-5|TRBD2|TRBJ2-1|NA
TGTGCTAGTGGTCCTGGACTAGCGGGGAACAATGAGCAGTTCTTC
CASGPGLAGNNEQFF
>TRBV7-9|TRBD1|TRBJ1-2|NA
TGTGCCAGCAGCTTTGAACAGGGGGCTCGGGGCTACACCTTC
CASSFEQGARGYTF
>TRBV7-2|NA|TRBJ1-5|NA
TGTGCCAGCAGCTTCCGGGGACAGCCCCAGCATTTT
CASSFRGQPQHF
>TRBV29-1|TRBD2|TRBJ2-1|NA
TGCAGCGCCAAGGGGGTTAGCGGGGAGGGAGGTGAGCAGTTCTTC
CSAKGVSGEGGEQFF
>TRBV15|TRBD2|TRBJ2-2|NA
TGTGCCACCAGCAGAGAAATGGGAGGACTAGCGGGGAACACCGGGGAGCTGTTTTTT
CATSREMGGLAGNTGELFF
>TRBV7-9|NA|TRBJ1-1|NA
TGTGCCAGCAGCCCGGGTTCTGAAGCTTTCTTT
CASSPGSEAFF